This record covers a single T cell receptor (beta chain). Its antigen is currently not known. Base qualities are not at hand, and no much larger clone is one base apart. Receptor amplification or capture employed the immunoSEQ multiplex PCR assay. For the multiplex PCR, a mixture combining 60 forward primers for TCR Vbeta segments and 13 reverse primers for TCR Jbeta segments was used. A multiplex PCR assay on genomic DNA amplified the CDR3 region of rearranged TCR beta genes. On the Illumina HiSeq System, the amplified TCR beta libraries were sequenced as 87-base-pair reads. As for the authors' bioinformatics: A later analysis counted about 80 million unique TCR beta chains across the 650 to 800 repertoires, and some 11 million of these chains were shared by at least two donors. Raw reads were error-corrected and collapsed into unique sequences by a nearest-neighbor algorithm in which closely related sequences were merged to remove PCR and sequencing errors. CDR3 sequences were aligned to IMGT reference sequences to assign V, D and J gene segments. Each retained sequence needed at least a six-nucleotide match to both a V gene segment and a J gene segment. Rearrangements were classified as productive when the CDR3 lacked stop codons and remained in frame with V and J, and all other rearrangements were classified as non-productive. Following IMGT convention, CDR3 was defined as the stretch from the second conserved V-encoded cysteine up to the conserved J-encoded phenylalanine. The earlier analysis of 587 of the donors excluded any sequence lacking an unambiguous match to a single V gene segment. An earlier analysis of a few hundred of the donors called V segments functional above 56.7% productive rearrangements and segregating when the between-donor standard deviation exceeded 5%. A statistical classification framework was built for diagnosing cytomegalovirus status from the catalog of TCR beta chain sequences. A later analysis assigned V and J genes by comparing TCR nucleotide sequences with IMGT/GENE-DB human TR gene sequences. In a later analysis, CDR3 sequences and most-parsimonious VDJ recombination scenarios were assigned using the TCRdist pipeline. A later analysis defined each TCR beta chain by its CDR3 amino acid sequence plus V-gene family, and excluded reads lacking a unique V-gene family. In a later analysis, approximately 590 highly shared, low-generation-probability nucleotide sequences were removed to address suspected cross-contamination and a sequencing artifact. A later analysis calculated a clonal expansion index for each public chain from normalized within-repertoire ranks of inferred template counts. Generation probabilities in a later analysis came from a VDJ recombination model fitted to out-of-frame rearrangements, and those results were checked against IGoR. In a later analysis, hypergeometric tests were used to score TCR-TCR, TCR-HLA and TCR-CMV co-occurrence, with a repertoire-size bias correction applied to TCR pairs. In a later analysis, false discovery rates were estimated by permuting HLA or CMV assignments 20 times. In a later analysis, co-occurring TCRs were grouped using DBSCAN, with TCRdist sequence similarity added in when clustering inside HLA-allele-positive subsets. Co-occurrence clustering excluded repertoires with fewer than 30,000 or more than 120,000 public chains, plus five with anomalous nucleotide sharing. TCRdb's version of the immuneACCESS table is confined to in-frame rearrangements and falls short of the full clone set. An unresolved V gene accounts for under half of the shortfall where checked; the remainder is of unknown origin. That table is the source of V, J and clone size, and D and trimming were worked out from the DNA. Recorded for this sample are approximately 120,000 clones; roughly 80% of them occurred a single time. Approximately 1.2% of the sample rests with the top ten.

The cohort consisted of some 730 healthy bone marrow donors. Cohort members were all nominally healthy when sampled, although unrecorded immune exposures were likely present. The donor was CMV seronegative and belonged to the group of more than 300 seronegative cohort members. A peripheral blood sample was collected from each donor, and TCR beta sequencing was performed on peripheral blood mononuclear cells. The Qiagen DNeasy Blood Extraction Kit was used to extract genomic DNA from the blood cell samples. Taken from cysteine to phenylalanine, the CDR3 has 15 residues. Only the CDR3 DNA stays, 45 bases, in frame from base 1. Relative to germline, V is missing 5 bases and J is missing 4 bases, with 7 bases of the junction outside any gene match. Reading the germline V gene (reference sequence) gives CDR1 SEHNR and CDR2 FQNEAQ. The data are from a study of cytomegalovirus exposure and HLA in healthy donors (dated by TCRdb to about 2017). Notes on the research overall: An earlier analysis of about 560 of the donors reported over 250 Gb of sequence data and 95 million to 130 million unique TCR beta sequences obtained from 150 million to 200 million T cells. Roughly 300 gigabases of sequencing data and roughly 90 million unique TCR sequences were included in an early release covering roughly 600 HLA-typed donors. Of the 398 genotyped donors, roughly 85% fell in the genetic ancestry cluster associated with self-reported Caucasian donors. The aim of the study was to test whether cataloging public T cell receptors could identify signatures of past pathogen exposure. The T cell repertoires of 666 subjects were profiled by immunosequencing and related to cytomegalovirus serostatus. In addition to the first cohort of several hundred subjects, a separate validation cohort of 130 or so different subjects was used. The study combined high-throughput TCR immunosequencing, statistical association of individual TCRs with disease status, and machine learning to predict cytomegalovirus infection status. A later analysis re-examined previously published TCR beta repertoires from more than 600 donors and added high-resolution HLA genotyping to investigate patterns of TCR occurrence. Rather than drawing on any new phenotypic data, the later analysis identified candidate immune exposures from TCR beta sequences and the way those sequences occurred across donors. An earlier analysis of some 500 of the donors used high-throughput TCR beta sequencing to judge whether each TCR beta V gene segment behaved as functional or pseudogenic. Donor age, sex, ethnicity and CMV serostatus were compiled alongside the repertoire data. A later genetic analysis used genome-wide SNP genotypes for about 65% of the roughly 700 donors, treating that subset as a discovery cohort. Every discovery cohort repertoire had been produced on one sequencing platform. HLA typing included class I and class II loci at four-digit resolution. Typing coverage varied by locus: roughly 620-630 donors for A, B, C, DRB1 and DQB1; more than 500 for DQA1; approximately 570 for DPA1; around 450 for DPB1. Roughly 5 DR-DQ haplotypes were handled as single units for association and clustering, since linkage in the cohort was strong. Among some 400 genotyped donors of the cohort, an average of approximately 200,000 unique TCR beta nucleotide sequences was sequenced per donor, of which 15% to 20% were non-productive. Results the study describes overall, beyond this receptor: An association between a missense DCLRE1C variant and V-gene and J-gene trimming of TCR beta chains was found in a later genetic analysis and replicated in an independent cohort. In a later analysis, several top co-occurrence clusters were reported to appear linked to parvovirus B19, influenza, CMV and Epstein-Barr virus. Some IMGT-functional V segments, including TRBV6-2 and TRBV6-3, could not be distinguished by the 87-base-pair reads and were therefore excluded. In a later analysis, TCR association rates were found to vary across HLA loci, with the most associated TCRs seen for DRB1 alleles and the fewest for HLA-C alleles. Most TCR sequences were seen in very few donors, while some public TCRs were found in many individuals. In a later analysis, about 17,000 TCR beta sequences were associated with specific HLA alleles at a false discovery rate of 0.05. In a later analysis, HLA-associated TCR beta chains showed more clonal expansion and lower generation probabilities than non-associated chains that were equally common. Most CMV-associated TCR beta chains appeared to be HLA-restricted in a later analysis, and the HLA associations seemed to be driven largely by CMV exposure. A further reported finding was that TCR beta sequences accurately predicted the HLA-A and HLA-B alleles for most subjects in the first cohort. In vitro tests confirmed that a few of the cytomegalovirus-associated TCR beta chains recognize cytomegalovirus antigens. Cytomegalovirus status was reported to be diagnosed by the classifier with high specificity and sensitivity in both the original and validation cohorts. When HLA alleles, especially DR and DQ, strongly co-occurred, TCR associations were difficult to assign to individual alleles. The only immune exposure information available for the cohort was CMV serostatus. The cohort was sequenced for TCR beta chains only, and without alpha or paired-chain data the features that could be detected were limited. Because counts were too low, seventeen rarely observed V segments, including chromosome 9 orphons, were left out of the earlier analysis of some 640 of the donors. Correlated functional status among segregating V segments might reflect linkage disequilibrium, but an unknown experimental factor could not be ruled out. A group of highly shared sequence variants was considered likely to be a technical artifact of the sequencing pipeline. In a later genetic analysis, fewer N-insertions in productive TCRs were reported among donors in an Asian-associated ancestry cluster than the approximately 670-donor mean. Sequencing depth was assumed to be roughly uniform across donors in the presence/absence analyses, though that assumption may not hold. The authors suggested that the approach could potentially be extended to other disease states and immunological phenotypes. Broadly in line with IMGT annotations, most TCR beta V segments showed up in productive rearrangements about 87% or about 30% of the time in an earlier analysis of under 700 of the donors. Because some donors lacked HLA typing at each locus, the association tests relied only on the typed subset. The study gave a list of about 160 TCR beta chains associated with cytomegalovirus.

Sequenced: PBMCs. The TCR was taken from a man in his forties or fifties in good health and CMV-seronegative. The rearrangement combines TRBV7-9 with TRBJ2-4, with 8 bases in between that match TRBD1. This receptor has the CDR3 CASSPAGGQKNIQYF. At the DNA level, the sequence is TGTGCCAGCAGCCCTGCAGGGGGCCAAAAAAACATTCAGTACTTC. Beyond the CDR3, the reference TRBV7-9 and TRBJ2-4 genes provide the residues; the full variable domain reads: DTGVSQNPRHKITKRGQNVTFRCDPISEHNRLYWYRQTLGQGPEFLTYFQNEAQLEKSRLLSDRFSAERPKGSFSTLEIQRTEQGDSAMYLCASSPAGGQKNIQYFGAGTRLSVL.